This T cell receptor (beta chain) is from a study of T cell responses to AZD1222 COVID-19 vaccine. This clone was seen a few times. As yet, its antigen is unknown. Study conclusions and caveats: The span of vaccine-associated CD4 TCRs extended across spike, with dominance at 160-218 and 743-854.

Trimming pared 1 base from V and 1 base from J, leaving 8 bases between. Per the germline V gene, CDR1 is MGHRA and CDR2 is YSYEKL. The CDR3 is made up of 15 amino acids. Only in-frame clones appear in the TCRdb table, and some are missing; sequencing was by immunoSEQ multiplex PCR. This sample yields over 150,000 clones, of which approximately 86% are seen a single time; about 2.5% belongs to the top ten. This sample comprised peripheral blood, obtained on day 0 of AZD1222 vaccination. This chain links TRBV4-1 with TRBJ1-5, with D uncertain. This clonotype originated in an adult in good health. CDR3 nucleotides: TGCGCCAGCAGCCAAGCCGGGGTAAGCAATCAGCCCCAGCATTTT. Translated, it gives CASSQAGVSNQPQHF.